A selection of T cell receptor beta chains follows, all from one sample in a study of T cell responses to AZD1222 COVID-19 vaccine. Clones were sequenced by immunoSEQ multiplex PCR, and TCRdb holds only the in-frame ones, with some missing. The table lists about 140,000 clones, around 92% of them singletons. The material sequenced was peripheral blood, taken after recovery from COVID-19. These receptors were collected from an adult who had recovered from COVID-19. The CDR3 runs from the conserved cysteine through the conserved F or W. A D gene is named only where the DNA matches it firmly. Clone size appears in some rows only: once, few, many, or a class for an expanded clone.

clone_size,d_call,j_call,v_call,cdr3_nt,cdr3_aa
NA,NA,TRBJ1-5,TRBV10-1,TGCGCCAGCAGTGGGGCAGATATTAGCAATCAGCCCCAGCATTTT,CASSGADISNQPQHF
NA,NA,TRBJ2-7,TRBV19,TGTGCCAGTAGTATAGCGGTCGGCGGCTACGAGCAGTACTTC,CASSIAVGGYEQYF
NA,NA,TRBJ2-7,TRBV20-1,TGCAGTGTCACGGAGTCGCAGTACTTC,CSVTESQYF
NA,NA,TRBJ1-2,TRBV19,TGTGCCAGTAGGGCCCCGGGGGACTATGGCTACACCTTC,CASRAPGDYGYTF
once,NA,TRBJ1-2,TRBV4-1,TGCGCCAGCAGCCAGAGTCGGAGCTGGGGCTACACCTTC,CASSQSRSWGYTF
once,NA,TRBJ2-7,TRBV5-4,TGTGCCAGCAGCTTGGACAGATCCTACGAGCAGTACTTC,CASSLDRSYEQYF
NA,TRBD1,TRBJ1-4,TRBV11-2,TGTGCCAGCAGCGGGACAGGGTGGGGTAATGAAAAACTGTTTTTT,CASSGTGWGNEKLFF
few,TRBD1,TRBJ2-7,TRBV27,TGTGCCAGCAGTTCACAGGGGTCTGATTACGAGCAGTACTTC,CASSSQGSDYEQYF
NA,NA,TRBJ2-5,TRBV3-1/TRBV3-2,TGTGCCAGCAGCCCAGGCCCGGGGCCGGAGACCCAGTACTTC,CASSPGPGPETQYF
NA,NA,TRBJ2-1,TRBV12-3/TRBV12-4,TGTGCCAGCACCTCAGGACTGGACAATGAGCAGTTCTTC,CASTSGLDNEQFF
NA,NA,TRBJ1-1,TRBV28,TGTGCCAGCGCATCAGAGAACACTGAAGCTTTCTTT,CASASENTEAFF
NA,TRBD1,TRBJ1-1,TRBV19,TGTGCCAGTAGTGACAGGGGGAGGGACACTGAAGCTTTCTTT,CASSDRGRDTEAFF